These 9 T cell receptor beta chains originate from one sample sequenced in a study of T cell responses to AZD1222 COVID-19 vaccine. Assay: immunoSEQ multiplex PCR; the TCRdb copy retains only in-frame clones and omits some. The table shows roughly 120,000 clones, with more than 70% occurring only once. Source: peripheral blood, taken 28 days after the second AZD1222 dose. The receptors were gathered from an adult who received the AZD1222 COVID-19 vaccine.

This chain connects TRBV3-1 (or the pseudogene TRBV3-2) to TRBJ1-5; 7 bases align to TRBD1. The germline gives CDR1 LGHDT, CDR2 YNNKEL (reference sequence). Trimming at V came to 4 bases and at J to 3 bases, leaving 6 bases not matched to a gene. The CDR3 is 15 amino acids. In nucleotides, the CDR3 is TGTGCCAGCAGCCCCTCGGGACAGTCCAATCAGCCCCAGCATTTT. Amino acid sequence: CASSPSGQSNQPQHF.

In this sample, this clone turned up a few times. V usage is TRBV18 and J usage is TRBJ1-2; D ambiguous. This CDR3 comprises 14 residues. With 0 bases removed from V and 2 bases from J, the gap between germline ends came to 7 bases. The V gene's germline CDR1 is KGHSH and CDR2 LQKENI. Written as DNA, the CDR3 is TGTGCCAGCTCACCACCGACTCAAAACTATGGCTACACCTTC. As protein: CASSPPTQNYGYTF.

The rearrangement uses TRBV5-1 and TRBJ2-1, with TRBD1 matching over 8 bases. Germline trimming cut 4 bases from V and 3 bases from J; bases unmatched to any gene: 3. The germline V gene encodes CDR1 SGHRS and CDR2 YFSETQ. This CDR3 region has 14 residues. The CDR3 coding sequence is TGCGCCAGCAGCACTGGGACAGGCTACAATGAGCAGTTCTTC. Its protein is CASSTGTGYNEQFF.

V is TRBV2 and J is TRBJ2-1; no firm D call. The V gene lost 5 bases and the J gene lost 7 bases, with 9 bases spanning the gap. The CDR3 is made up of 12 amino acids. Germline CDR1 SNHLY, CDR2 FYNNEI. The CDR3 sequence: CASSLTVNEQFF. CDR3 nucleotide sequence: TGTGCCAGCAGTCTAACAGTGAATGAGCAGTTCTTC.

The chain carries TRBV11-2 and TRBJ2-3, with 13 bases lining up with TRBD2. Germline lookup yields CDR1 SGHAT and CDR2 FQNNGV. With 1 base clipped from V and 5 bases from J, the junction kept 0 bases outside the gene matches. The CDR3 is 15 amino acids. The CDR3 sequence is CASSLGTSGGDTQYF. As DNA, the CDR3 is TGTGCCAGCAGCTTAGGGACTAGCGGGGGAGATACGCAGTATTTT.

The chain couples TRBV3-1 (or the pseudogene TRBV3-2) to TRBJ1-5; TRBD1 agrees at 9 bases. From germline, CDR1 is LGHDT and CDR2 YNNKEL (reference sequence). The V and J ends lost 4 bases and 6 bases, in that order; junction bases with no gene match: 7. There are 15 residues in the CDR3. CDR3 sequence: CASSLGQGEGQPQHF. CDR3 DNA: TGTGCCAGCAGCCTGGGACAGGGAGAAGGTCAGCCCCAGCATTTT.

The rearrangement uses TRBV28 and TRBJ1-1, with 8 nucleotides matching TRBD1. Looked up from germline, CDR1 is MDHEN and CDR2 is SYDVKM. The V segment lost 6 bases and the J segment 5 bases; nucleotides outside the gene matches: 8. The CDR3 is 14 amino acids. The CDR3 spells CASRVRGRGTEAFF. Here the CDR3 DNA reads TGTGCCAGCAGAGTCAGGGGGCGAGGTACTGAAGCTTTCTTT.

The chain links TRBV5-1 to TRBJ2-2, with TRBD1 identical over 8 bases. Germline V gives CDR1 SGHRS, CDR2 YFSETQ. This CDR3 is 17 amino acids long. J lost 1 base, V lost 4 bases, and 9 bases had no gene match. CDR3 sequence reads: CASSPRQGAENTGELFF. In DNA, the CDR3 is TGCGCCAGCAGCCCACGCCAGGGGGCAGAGAACACCGGGGAGCTGTTTTTT.

In DNA form, the CDR3 reads TGTGCCAGCAGCCCCGACAGGGCCTATGGCTACACCTTC. Translated, it gives CASSPDRAYGYTF. The V and J genes are TRBV6-5 and TRBJ1-2, with TRBD1 matching 7 bases. The CDR3 is 13 amino acids. V trimming: 6 bases; J trimming: 4 bases; junction bases outside the gene matches: 5. Germline V CDR1 and CDR2: MNHEY, SVGAGI.